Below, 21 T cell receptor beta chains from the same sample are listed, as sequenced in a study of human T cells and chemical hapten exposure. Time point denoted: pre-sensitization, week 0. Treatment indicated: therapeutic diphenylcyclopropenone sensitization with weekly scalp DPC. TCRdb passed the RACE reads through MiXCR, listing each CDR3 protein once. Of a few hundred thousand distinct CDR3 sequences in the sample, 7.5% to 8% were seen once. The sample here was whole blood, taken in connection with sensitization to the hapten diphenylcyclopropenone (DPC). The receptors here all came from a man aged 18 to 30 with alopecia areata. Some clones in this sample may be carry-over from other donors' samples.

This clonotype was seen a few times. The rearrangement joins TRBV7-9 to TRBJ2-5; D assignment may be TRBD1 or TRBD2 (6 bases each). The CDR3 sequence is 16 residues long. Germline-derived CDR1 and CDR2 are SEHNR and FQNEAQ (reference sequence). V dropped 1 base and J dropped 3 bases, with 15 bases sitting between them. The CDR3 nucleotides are TGTGCCAGCAGCTTAGGACCGGGGGCCGGGGAAGAGACCCAGTACTTC. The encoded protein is CASSLGPGAGEETQYF.

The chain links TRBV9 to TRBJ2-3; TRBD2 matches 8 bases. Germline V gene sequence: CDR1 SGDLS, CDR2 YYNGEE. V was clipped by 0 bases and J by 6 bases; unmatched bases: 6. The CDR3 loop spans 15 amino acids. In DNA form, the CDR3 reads TGTGCCAGCAGCGTAGAGATAGCGGGGCAGGATACGCAGTATTTT. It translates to CASSVEIAGQDTQYF.

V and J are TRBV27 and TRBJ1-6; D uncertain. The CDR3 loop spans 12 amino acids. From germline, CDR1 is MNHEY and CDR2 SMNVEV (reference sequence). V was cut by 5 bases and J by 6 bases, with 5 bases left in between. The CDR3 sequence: CASSVPNSPLHF. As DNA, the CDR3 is TGTGCCAGCAGTGTCCCTAATTCACCCCTCCACTTT.

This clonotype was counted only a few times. The CDR3, as DNA: TGCGCCAGCAGCCAAGAAGGTGGGGGGATGGCTAATTCACCCCTCCACTTT. Translating it yields CASSQEGGGMANSPLHF. V usage is TRBV4-3 and J usage is TRBJ1-6, with a possible D match to TRBD1 (5 bases). This CDR3 is 17 amino acids long. Deletions cut 0 bases from V and 6 bases from J, with 15 bases between. Germline-derived CDR1 and CDR2 are LGHNA and YSLEER.

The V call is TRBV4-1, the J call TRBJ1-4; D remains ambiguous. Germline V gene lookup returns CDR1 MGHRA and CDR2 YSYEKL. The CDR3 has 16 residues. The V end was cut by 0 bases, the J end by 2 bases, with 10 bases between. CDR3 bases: TGCGCCAGCAGCCAAGATTTGGTGATCACTAATGAAAAACTGTTTTTT. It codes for CASSQDLVITNEKLFF.

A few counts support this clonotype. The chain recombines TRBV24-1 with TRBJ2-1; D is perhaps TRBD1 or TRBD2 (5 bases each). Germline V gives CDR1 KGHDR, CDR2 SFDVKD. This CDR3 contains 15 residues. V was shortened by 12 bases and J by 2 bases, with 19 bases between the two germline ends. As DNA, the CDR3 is TGTGCCGACTACCCGGCAGGGTGGACCTACAATGAGCAGTTCTTC. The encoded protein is CADYPAGWTYNEQFF.

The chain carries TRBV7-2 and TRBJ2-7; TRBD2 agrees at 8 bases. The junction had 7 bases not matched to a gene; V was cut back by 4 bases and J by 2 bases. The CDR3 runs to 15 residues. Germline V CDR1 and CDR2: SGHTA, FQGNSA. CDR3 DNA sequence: TGTGCCAGCAGCTCCGCCGCGGGAGGACCCTACGAGCAGTACTTC. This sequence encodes CASSSAAGGPYEQYF.

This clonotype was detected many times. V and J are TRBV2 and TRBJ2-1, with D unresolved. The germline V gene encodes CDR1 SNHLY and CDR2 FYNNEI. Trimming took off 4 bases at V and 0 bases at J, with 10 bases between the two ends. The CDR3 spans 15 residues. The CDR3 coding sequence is TGTGCCAGCAGTGTGACTGAGAGCTCCTACAATGAGCAGTTCTTC. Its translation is CASSVTESSYNEQFF.

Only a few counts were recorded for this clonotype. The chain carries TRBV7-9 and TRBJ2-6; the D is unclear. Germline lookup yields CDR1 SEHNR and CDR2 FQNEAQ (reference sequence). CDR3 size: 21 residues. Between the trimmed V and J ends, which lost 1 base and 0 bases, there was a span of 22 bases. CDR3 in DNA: TGTGCCAGCAGCTTAGGGAAGGTCGGAGACACTTCCTCCTCTGGGGCCAACGTCCTGACTTTC. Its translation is CASSLGKVGDTSSSGANVLTF.

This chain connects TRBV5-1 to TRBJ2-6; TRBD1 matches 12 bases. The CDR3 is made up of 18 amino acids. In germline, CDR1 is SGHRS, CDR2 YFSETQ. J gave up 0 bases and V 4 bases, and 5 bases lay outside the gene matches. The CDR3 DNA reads TGCGCCAGCAGCGGGGACAGGGGGCCCACCTCTGGGGCCAACGTCCTGACTTTC. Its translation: CASSGDRGPTSGANVLTF.

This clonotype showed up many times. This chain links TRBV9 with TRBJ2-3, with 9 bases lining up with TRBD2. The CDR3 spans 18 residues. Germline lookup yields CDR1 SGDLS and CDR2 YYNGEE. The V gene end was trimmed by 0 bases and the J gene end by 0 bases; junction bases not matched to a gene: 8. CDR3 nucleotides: TGTGCCAGCAGCGTAGGAGGGACTAGCCCCGCTAGCACAGATACGCAGTATTTT. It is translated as CASSVGGTSPASTDTQYF. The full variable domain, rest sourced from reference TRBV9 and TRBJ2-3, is DSGVTQTPKHLITATGQRVTLRCSPRSGDLSVYWYQQSLDQGLQFLIQYYNGEERAKGNILERFSAQQFPDLHSELNLSSLELGDSALYFCASSVGGTSPASTDTQYFGPGTRLTVL.

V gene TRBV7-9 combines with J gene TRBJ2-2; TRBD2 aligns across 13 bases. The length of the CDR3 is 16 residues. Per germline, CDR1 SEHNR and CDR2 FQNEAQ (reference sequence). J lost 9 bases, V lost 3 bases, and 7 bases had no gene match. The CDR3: CASSFPGLAGNRELFF. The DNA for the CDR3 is TGTGCCAGCAGCTTCCCGGGACTAGCGGGAAACCGGGAGCTGTTTTTT.

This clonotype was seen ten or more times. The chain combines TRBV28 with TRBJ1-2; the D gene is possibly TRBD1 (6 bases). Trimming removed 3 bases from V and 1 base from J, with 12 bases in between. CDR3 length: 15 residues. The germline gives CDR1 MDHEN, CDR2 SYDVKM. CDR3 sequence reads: CASSLAGAGNYGYTF. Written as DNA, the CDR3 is TGTGCCAGCAGTTTGGCAGGGGCGGGTAACTATGGCTACACCTTC.

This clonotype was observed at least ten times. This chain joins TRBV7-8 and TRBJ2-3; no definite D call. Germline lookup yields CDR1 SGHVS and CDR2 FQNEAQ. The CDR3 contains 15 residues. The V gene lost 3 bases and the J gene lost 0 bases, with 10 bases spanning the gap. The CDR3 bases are TGTGCCAGCAGCTTGACGCTAGGGAGCACAGATACGCAGTATTTT. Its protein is CASSLTLGSTDTQYF.

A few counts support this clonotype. CDR3: CASSRHTGGHEKLFF. In DNA form, the CDR3 reads TGTGCCAGCAGTCGCCATACAGGGGGTCACGAAAAACTGTTTTTT. The genes are TRBV12-3 or TRBV12-4 and TRBJ1-4; TRBD1 matches at 8 bases. This CDR3 has 15 amino acids. The trim removed 5 bases at V and 8 bases at J, leaving 10 bases unmatched.

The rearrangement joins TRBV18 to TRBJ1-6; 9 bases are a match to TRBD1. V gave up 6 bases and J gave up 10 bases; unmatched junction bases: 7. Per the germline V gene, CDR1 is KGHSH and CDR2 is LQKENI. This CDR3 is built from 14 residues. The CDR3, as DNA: TGTGCCAGCTCCGACACAGGGGGCAGGTCACCCCTCCACTTT. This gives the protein CASSDTGGRSPLHF.

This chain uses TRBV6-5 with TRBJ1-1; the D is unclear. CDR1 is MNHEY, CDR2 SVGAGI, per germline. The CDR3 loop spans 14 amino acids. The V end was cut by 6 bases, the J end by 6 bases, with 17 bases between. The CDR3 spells CASRVWGKVSEAFF. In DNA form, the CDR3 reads TGTGCCAGCAGGGTATGGGGTAAGGTATCTGAAGCTTTCTTT.

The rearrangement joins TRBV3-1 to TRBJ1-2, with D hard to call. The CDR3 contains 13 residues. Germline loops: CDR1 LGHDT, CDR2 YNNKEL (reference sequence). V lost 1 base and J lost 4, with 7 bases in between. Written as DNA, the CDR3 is TGTGCCAGCAGCCAAGGCCGACTCTATGGCTACACCTTC. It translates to CASSQGRLYGYTF.

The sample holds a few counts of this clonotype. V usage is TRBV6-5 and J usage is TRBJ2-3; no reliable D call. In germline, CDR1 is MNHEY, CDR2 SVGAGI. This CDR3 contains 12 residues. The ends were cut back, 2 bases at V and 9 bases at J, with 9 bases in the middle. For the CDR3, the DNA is TGTGCCAGCAGTTACCGCGGAGTAACGCAGTATTTT. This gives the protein CASSYRGVTQYF.

The DNA of the CDR3 is TGTGCCAGCAGCACGGACAGGAGTCAGCCCCAGCATTTT. It is translated as CASSTDRSQPQHF. The gene calls are TRBV7-8 and TRBJ1-5; the match to TRBD1 covers 7 bases. This CDR3 spans 13 amino acids. Looked up from germline, CDR1 is SGHVS and CDR2 is FQNEAQ. V was clipped by 5 bases and J by 6 bases; unmatched bases: 4.

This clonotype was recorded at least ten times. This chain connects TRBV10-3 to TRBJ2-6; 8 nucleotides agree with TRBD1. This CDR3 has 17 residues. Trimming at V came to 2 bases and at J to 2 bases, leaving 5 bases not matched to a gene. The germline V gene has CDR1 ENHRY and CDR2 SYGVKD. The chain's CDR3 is CAISEGQGLPGANVLTF. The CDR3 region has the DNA TGTGCCATCAGTGAGGGACAGGGTCTTCCTGGGGCCAACGTCCTGACTTTC.